This paragraph reports one T cell receptor beta chain. What it binds is not known. This specimen comes from a study of T cell responses to AZD1222 COVID-19 vaccine. Study-wide findings and caveats: Seropositive AZD1222 recipients at baseline numbered only 5 to 7.

This CDR3 comprises 14 residues. Looked up from germline, CDR1 is SGHNT and CDR2 is YENEEA. V was trimmed by 2 bases and J by 4 bases, leaving 9 bases between them. The assay was immunoSEQ multiplex PCR, and TCRdb's table has in-frame clones only and misses some. The data contain approximately 100,000 clones, under 90% of them singletons. The clonotype originates from an adult in good health. This chain connects TRBV11-3 to TRBJ2-1; TRBD1 might be the D (6 bases). The starting material was peripheral blood, obtained on day 0 of AZD1222 vaccination. The CDR3 is CASSLTGRYNEQFF. The CDR3, as DNA: TGTGCCAGCAGCTTAACAGGGAGATACAATGAGCAGTTCTTC.